This TCR beta chain was documented in a study of blood T cell repertoires in COVID-19. Study context: Sites in the United States, Italy and Spain provided acute and convalescent COVID-19 samples.

In the authors' workflow: For nucleated cells, counts were estimated from reference gene primer amplification. The table came from immunoSEQ multiplex PCR; TCRdb's copy has only in-frame clones and leaves some out. V and J calls and clone size follow that table, whereas D and trimming were derived from the DNA. The sample consists of tens of thousands of clones, 76% of them appearing once. The source material was peripheral blood. The source is a man between 65 and 85 years old with acute or convalescent COVID-19.

In DNA form, the CDR3 reads TGTGCCAGCAGTTCTGCGTCCTCTTACACCATATATTTT. It encodes CASSSASSYTIYF. The chain combines TRBV12-3 or TRBV12-4 with TRBJ1-3; D unclear. CDR3 length equals 13 residues. The ends were cut back, 4 bases at V and 8 bases at J, with 12 bases in the middle.